This T cell receptor (beta chain) was sequenced in a study of cytomegalovirus exposure and HLA in healthy donors. This CDR3 is built from 16 residues. Germline V gene lookup returns CDR1 SEHNR and CDR2 FQNEAQ (reference sequence). V trimming: 6 bases; J trimming: 3 bases; junction bases outside the gene matches: 8. As regards this clone: Its matching antigen is unknown.

Broader study findings: What TCR beta sequences reportedly achieved was accurate prediction of HLA-A and HLA-B alleles in most subjects. V- and J-gene trimming in TCR beta was tied to a missense DCLRE1C variant by an analysis performed later. Three of the chains that were CMV-associated were confirmed in vitro to be specific for CMV antigens.

The study ran its PCR with 60 Vbeta and 13 Jbeta primers. Assay used: immunoSEQ multiplex PCR; TCRdb lists only in-frame clones, some missing. The sample lists 150,000 to 200,000 clones; about three quarters were seen once. Sequencing was performed on PBMCs. The gene calls are TRBV7-9 and TRBJ2-3; 11 bases are shared with TRBD2. The receptor was isolated from a female donor in good health and CMV-seronegative. Written as DNA, the CDR3 is TGTGCCAGCAGACCTACTAGCGGGAGTGCGACAGATACGCAGTATTTT. It translates to CASRPTSGSATDTQYF.